A selection of T cell receptor beta chains follows, all from one sample in a study of blood T cell repertoires in COVID-19. Assay used: immunoSEQ multiplex PCR; TCRdb lists only in-frame clones, some missing. The data hold fewer than 200,000 clones, with over 75% observed a single time. Material: peripheral blood. These receptors originate from a middle-aged man with active or convalescent COVID-19. CDR3s include the opening cysteine and the closing phenylalanine or tryptophan. Each record gives: J gene, clone size, V gene, D gene, CDR3 protein, CDR3 DNA. D genes are given only for firm matches. Clone size appears in some rows only: once, few, many, or a class for an expanded clone.

TRBJ1-2 NA TRBV19 NA CASSIDLGELRNGYTF TGTGCCAGTAGTATAGATCTTGGTGAGCTTCGAAATGGCTACACCTTC
TRBJ1-5 once TRBV6-5 NA CASSTDRTEAQPQHF TGTGCCAGCAGTACTGATAGGACAGAAGCTCAGCCCCAGCATTTT
TRBJ1-5 NA TRBV28 TRBD1 CASSLRGRRDQPQHF TGTGCCAGCAGTTTGAGGGGGCGCCGAGATCAGCCCCAGCATTTT
TRBJ2-1 NA TRBV6-5 TRBD2 CASKAGELYNEQFF TGTGCCAGTAAAGCGGGGGAGCTATACAATGAGCAGTTCTTC
TRBJ1-1 NA TRBV6-2/TRBV6-3 NA CASSYSGLEAFF TGTGCCAGCAGTTACTCGGGGCTTGAAGCTTTCTTT
TRBJ1-4 many TRBV9 NA CASSVASGVNEKLFF TGTGCCAGCAGCGTAGCTTCAGGGGTAAATGAAAAACTGTTTTTT
TRBJ2-5 NA TRBV4-2 TRBD1 CASSHGQGWKTQYF TGTGCCAGCAGCCACGGACAGGGGTGGAAGACCCAGTACTTC
TRBJ1-2 once TRBV7-9 NA CASSLIPGNGYTF TGTGCCAGCAGCTTAATCCCGGGAAATGGCTACACCTTC
TRBJ1-1 NA TRBV27 NA CASSFSVNTEAFF TGTGCCAGCAGTTTCAGTGTGAACACTGAAGCTTTCTTT
TRBJ2-3 NA TRBV9 TRBD1 CASSEGQAGPVTDTQYF TGTGCCAGCAGCGAGGGACAGGCGGGGCCGGTCACAGATACGCAGTATTTT
TRBJ1-4 NA TRBV4-1 TRBD1 CASNKPGTGPGNEKLFF TGCGCCAGCAACAAACCCGGGACAGGGCCCGGGAATGAAAAACTGTTTTTT
TRBJ1-5 NA TRBV30 TRBD1 CAWSGYRGQGLGGNQPQHF TGTGCCTGGAGTGGGTATAGGGGACAGGGGCTAGGTGGCAATCAGCCCCAGCATTTT
TRBJ1-4 NA TRBV9 NA CASSGDSATNEKLFF TGTGCCAGCAGTGGGGACTCAGCAACTAATGAAAAACTGTTTTTT
TRBJ2-7 NA TRBV30 NA CATGLGSEQYF TGTGCTACAGGTCTGGGGTCCGAGCAGTACTTC
TRBJ1-2 NA TRBV20-1 NA CSARAWSGYTF TGCAGTGCTAGGGCGTGGAGTGGCTACACCTTC
TRBJ1-1 NA TRBV2 NA CASSEGGVMYTEAFF TGTGCCAGCAGTGAGGGGGGGGTGATGTACACTGAAGCTTTCTTT
TRBJ1-1 NA TRBV11-2 NA CASSLVTGGRSEAFF TGTGCCAGCAGCTTAGTAACGGGAGGGAGGTCTGAAGCTTTCTTT
TRBJ1-2 NA TRBV6-2/TRBV6-3 NA CASSYSGVGYGYTF TGTGCCAGCAGTTACTCAGGGGTTGGCTATGGCTACACCTTC
TRBJ1-1 NA TRBV7-9 TRBD1 CASTLSGQGSSTEAFF TGTGCCAGCACCCTATCGGGACAGGGCAGTAGCACTGAAGCTTTCTTT
TRBJ2-3 NA TRBV6-2/TRBV6-3 TRBD2 CASSYASGGDTQYF TGTGCCAGCAGTTACGCTAGCGGGGGAGATACGCAGTATTTT
TRBJ1-3 NA TRBV5-5 NA CASSLAYTGNGNTIYF TGTGCCAGCAGCTTGGCCTATACAGGGAACGGAAACACCATATATTTT
TRBJ2-5 NA TRBV5-1 NA CASSLGGYYQETQYF TGCGCCAGCAGCTTGGGCGGGTACTACCAAGAGACCCAGTACTTC
TRBJ1-2 NA TRBV7-9 TRBD1 CASSLALRQGNYGYTF TGTGCCAGCAGCTTAGCGCTGAGACAGGGGAACTATGGCTACACCTTC
TRBJ1-2 NA TRBV27 NA CASRPAQFRYGYTF TGTGCCAGCAGGCCCGCACAGTTTAGGTATGGCTACACCTTC
TRBJ1-2 NA TRBV25-1 NA CASSDSNYGYTF TGTGCCAGCAGCGACAGTAACTATGGCTACACCTTC
TRBJ2-5 NA TRBV9 TRBD2 CASSVAGGLQETQYF TGTGCCAGCAGCGTAGCGGGGGGACTACAAGAGACCCAGTACTTC
TRBJ2-1 NA TRBV9 TRBD1 CASSPADRGYYNEQFF TGTGCCAGCAGCCCCGCCGACAGGGGCTACTACAATGAGCAGTTCTTC